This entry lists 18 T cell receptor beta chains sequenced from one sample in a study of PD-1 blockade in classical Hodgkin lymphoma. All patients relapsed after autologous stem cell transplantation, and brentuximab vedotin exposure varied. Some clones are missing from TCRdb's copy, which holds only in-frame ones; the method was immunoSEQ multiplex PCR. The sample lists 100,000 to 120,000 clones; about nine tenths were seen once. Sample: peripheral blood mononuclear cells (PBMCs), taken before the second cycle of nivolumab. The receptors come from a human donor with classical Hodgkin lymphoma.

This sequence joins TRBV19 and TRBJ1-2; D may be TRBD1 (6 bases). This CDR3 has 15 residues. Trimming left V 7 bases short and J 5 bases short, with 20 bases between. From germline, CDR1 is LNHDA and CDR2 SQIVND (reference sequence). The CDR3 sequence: CASTTATGTGYGYTF. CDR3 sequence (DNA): TGTGCCAGTACCACAGCTACAGGGACTGGGTATGGCTACACCTTC.

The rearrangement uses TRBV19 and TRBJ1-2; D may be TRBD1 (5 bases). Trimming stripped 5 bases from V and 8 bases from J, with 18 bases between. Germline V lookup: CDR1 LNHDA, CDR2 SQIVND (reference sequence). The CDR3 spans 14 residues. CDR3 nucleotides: TGTGCCAGTAGTCTATACAACTCAGGGCTGGGCTACACCTTC. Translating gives CASSLYNSGLGYTF.

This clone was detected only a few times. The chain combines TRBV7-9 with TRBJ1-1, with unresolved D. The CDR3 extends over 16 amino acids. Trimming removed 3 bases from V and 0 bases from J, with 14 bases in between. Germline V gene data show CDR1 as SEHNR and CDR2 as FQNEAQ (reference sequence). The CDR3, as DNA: TGTGCCAGCAGCTTCCCGGCGGGTTTGATGAACACTGAAGCTTTCTTT. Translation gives CASSFPAGLMNTEAFF.

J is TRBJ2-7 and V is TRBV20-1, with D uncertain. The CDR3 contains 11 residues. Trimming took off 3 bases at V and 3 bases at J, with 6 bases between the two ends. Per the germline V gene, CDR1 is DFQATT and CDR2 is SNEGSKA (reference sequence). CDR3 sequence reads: CSARPGYEQYF. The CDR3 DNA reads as TGCAGTGCTAGGCCGGGCTACGAGCAGTACTTC.

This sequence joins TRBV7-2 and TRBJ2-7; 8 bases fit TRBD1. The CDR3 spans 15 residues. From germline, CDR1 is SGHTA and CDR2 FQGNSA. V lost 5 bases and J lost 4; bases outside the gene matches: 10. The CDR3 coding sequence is TGTGCCAGCAGCCCCCGGGACAGGTGGCGATACGAGCAGTACTTC. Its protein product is CASSPRDRWRYEQYF.

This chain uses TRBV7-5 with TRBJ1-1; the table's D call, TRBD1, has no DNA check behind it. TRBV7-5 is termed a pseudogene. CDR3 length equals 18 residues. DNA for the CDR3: TGTGTCAGTCCTCACCAGGGACACGCAACCCTCATGAACACTGAAGCTTTCTTT. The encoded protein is CVSPHQGHATLMNTEAFF.

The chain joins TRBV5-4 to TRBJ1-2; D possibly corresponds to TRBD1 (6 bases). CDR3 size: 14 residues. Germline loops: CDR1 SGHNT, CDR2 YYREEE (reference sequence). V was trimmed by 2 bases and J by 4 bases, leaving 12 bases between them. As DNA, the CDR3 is TGTGCCAGCAGCTTTAGGGGACAAAGCTATGGCTACACCTTC. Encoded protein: CASSFRGQSYGYTF.

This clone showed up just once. The CDR3 loop reads CASSYSLAGGNEQFF. The CDR3 coding sequence is TGTGCCAGCAGTTACTCTCTAGCGGGAGGGAATGAGCAGTTCTTC. This chain links TRBV6-6 with TRBJ2-1, with 12 bases that match TRBD2. Germline CDR1 and CDR2: MNHNY and SVGAGI (reference sequence). CDR3 size: 15 residues. After removal of 0 bases from V and 7 bases from J, the junction contained 1 base not matched to a gene.

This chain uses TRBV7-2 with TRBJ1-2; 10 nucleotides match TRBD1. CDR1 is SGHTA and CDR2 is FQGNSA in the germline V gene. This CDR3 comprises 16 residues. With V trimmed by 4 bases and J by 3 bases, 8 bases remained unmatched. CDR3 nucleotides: TGTGCCAGCAGCTCCATGAGGACAGGGGGTGACTATGGCTACACCTTC. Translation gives CASSSMRTGGDYGYTF.

In DNA form, the CDR3 reads TGTGCCAGCAGCCAAAACAGGGGGCAAGAGACCCAGTACTTC. Protein sequence: CASSQNRGQETQYF. This sequence joins TRBV14 and TRBJ2-5; 8 bases align to TRBD1. The V segment lost 2 bases and the J segment 2 bases; nucleotides outside the gene matches: 1. Germline V gives CDR1 SGHDN, CDR2 FVKESK. The CDR3 runs 14 residues. The full variable domain, with the rest looked up from reference TRBV14 and TRBJ2-5, is EAGVTQFPSHSVIEKGQTVTLRCDPISGHDNLYWYRRVMGKEIKFLLHFVKESKQDESGMPNNRFLAERTGGTYSTLKVQPAELEDSGVYFCASSQNRGQETQYFGPGTRLLVL.

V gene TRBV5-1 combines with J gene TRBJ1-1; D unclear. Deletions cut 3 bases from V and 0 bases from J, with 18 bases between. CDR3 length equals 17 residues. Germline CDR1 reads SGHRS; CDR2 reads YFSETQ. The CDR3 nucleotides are TGCGCCAGCAGCTACAGCCCGTCCCCTGGTATGAACACTGAAGCTTTCTTT. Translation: CASSYSPSPGMNTEAFF.

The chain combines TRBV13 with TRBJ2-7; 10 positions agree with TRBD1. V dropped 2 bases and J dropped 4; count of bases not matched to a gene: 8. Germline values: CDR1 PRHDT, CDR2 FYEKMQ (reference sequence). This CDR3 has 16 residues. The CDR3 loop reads CASSLHSGTGVYEQYF. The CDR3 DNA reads TGTGCCAGCAGCTTACATTCAGGGACAGGGGTTTACGAGCAGTACTTC.

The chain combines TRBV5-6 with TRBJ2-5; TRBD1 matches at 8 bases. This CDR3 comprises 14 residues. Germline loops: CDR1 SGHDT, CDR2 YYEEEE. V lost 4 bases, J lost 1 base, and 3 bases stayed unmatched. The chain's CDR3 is CASSVDRVQETQYF. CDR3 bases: TGTGCCAGCAGCGTGGACAGGGTCCAAGAGACCCAGTACTTC. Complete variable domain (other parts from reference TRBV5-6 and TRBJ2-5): DAGVTQSPTHLIKTRGQQVTLRCSPKSGHDTVSWYQQALGQGPQFIFQYYEEEERQRGNFPDRFSGHQFPNYSSELNVNALLLGDSALYLCASSVDRVQETQYFGPGTRLLVL.

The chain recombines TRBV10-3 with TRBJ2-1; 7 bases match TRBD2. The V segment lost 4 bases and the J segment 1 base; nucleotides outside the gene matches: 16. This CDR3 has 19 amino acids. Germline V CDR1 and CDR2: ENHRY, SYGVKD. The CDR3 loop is CAISGWAGVGRASYNEQFF. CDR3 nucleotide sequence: TGTGCCATCAGTGGATGGGCGGGAGTTGGGAGGGCATCCTACAATGAGCAGTTCTTC.

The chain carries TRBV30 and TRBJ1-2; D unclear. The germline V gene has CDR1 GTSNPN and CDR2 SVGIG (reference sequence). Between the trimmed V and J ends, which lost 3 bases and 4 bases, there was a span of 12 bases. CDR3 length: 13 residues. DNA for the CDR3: TGTGCCTGGAGGGTCGGGGAGATCTATGGCTACACCTTC. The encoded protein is CAWRVGEIYGYTF.

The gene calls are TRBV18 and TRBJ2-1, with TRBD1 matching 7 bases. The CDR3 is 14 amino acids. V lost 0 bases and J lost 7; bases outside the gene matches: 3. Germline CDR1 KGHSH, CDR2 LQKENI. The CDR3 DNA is TGTGCCAGCTCACCACCAAACAGGGGAAATGAGCAGTTCTTC. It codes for CASSPPNRGNEQFF.

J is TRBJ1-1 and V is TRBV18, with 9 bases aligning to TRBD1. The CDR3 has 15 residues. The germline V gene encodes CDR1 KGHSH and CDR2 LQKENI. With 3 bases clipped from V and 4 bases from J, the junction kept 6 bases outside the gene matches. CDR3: CASSPGQGMSTEAFF. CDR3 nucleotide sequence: TGTGCCAGCTCACCTGGACAGGGGATGAGCACTGAAGCTTTCTTT.

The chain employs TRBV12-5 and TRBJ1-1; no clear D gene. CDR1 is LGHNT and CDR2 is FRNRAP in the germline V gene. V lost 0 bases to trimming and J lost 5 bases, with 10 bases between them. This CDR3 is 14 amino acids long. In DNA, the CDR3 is TGTGCTAGTGGTTTGGTACCGGGGTGGACTGAAGCTTTCTTT. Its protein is CASGLVPGWTEAFF.